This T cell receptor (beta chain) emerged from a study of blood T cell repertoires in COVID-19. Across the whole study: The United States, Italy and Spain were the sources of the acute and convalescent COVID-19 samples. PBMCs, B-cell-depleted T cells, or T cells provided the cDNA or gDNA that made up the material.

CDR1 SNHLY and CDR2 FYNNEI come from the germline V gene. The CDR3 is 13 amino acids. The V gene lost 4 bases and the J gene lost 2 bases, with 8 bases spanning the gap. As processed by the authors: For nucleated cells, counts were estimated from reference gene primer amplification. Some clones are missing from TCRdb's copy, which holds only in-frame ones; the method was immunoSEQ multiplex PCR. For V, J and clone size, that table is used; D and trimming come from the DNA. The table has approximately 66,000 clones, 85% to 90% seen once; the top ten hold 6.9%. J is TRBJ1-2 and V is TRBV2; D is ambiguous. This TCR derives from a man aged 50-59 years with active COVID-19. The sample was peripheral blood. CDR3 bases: TGTGCCAGCAGTGTGGGCAGAAACTATGGCTACACCTTC. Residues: CASSVGRNYGYTF.